This T cell receptor (beta chain) is drawn from a study of blood T cell repertoires in COVID-19. About the research overall: T cells, B-cell-depleted T cells, or PBMCs provided the cDNA or gDNA that served as material.

Methods used by the authors: Reference gene primers were amplified, and this amplification served to estimate nucleated cell counts. Some clones are missing from TCRdb's copy, which holds only in-frame ones; the method was immunoSEQ multiplex PCR. That table furnishes V, J and clone size, whereas the DNA furnished D and trimming. The data contain 87,000 or so clones, approximately 86% of them seen just once; the ten biggest clones take up about 5%. This CDR3 has 11 residues. CDR1 KGHDR and CDR2 SFDVKD come from the germline V gene. The V end was cut by 5 bases, the J end by 4 bases, with 4 bases between.

This chain joins TRBV24-1 and TRBJ1-2; D call uncertain. Sequenced material: peripheral blood. This clonotype originated in a man in his forties with acute or convalescent COVID-19. CDR3 in amino acids: CATSASYGYTF. The CDR3 bases are TGTGCCACCAGTGCCAGCTATGGCTACACCTTC.